This T cell receptor (beta chain) originates from a study of post-analysis software for immune sequencing data. General study results and limits: Comparison of patients with controls showed about 5 TRBV segments more frequent in patients, TRBV5-6, TRBV5-1 and TRBV20-1 among them.

The V end lost 3 bases, the J end lost 4 bases, and 11 bases lay between the germline ends. Germline lookup yields CDR1 SGHRS and CDR2 YFSETQ. The length of the CDR3 is 13 residues. Libraries were made from TCR beta cDNA, and they carried unique molecular identifiers. MiXCR, run by TCRdb on the PCR reads, gives a single entry per CDR3 protein. The repertoire holds approximately 660,000 distinct CDR3 sequences, 59% seen once, with 10% to 12% in the top ten. Notes on this clonotype: Its antigen is unknown.

Sequencing was done on a sample of blood. V is TRBV5-1 and J is TRBJ2-7; TRBD2 might be the D (6 bases). The sequence was collected from a girl under 10 years old with multiple sclerosis. CDR3 amino acids: CASSSGTRYEQYF. DNA of the CDR3: TGCGCCAGCAGCTCCGGGACTCGATACGAGCAGTACTTC.